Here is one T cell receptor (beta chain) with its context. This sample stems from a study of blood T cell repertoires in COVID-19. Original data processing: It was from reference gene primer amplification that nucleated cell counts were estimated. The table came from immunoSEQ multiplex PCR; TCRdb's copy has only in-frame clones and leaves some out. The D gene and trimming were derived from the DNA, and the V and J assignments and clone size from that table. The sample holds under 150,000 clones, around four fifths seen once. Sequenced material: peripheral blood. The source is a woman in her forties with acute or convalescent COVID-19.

CDR3 loop: CASSGPGKRGTNTGELFF. In DNA, the CDR3 is TGTGCCAGCAGTGGGCCGGGGAAGCGGGGGACTAACACCGGGGAGCTGTTTTTT. J is TRBJ2-2 and V is TRBV6-1; 8 bases line up with TRBD2. The CDR3 runs to 18 residues. V lost 4 bases, J lost 2 bases, and 12 bases stayed unmatched. Germline values: CDR1 MNHNS, CDR2 SASEGT.